The 4 T cell receptor beta chains reported below all come from one sample, sequenced in a study of T cell responses to AZD1222 COVID-19 vaccine (dated by TCRdb to about 2021). Per the publication, the time point label means: baseline before first vaccination. The method was the immunoSEQ multiplex PCR assay. Sourced from immuneACCESS, this table was stored by TCRdb with only in-frame sequences that have V and J called. A share of the clones is absent; for the studies checked, an unresolved V gene accounts for under half, and the remainder has no known explanation. This sample gives about 140,000 clones in total; roughly 90% of them show up just once. The ten most abundant clones make up 4.7% of the sample. Sequenced here: peripheral blood, sampled on day 0 of AZD1222 vaccination. Receptors were obtained from an adult in good health.

The V gene is TRBV9, the J gene TRBJ1-2; no definite D call. Germline CDR1 SGDLS, CDR2 YYNGEE. The germline V and J ends were trimmed by 3 bases and 1 base, with 10 bases remaining between them. The CDR3 is made up of 14 amino acids. The chain's CDR3 is CASSAWTGNYGYTF. The CDR3 DNA sequence: TGTGCCAGCAGCGCCTGGACGGGTAACTATGGCTACACCTTC.

V is TRBV27 and J is TRBJ2-2, with D hard to call. This CDR3 is built from 13 residues. V was shortened by 2 bases and J by 6 bases, with 7 bases between the two germline ends. Germline CDR1 is MNHEY and CDR2 is SMNVEV (reference sequence). CDR3 nucleotides: TGTGCCAGCAGTTTACAAGGGTCCGGGGAGCTGTTTTTT. It specifies CASSLQGSGELFF.

The sample holds a few counts of this clone. This sequence joins TRBV4-1 and TRBJ1-4; D might be TRBD1 (5 bases). Per the germline V gene, CDR1 is MGHRA and CDR2 is YSYEKL. Trimming left V 2 bases short and J 2 bases short, with 21 bases between. CDR3 length: 19 residues. The CDR3 is CASSQFLSLGPSTNEKLFF. CDR3 sequence (DNA): TGCGCCAGCAGCCAATTCCTGTCCCTGGGGCCGAGTACTAATGAAAAACTGTTTTTT.

The J gene is TRBJ2-3, the V gene TRBV7-9; D not resolved. V was clipped by 1 base and J by 2 bases, with 10 bases between them. The germline CDR1 and CDR2 sequences are SEHNR and FQNEAQ (reference sequence). The CDR3 consists of 15 residues. The DNA of the CDR3 is TGTGCCAGCAGCTTAGTGGCCAGAGTCACAGATACGCAGTATTTT. Its protein product is CASSLVARVTDTQYF.